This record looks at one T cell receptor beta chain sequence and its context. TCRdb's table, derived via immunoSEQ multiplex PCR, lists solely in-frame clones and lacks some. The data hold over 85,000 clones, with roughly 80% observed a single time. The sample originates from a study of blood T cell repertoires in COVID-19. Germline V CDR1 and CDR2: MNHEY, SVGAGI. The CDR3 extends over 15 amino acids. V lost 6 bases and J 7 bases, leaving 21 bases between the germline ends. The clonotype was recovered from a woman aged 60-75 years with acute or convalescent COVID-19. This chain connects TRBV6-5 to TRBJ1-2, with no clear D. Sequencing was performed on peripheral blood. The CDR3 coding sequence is TGTGCCAGCAGCGCAGCTGGAGTCAGTCCGGTTGGCTACACCTTC. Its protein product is CASSAAGVSPVGYTF.